This T cell receptor beta chain is drawn from a study of T cell responses to AZD1222 COVID-19 vaccine. Here immunoSEQ multiplex PCR was the method, and the copy in TCRdb shows in-frame clones only, minus some. The sample lists about 130,000 clones, nearly 95% occurring once. The V gene end was trimmed by 10 bases and the J gene end by 0 bases; junction bases not matched to a gene: 15. CDR1 is LNHDA and CDR2 is SQIVND in the germline V gene (reference sequence). The CDR3 spans 16 residues. A note on this clone: Antigen specificity is unknown.

Findings of the study overall: There were mostly white British donors and more females than males, and clonal diversity was possibly underestimated. Compared with day 0, the breadth and depth of the Spike-specific TCR repertoire rose significantly after two doses of AZD1222. Repertoire sampling occurred only after the peak T cell response.

V and J are TRBV19 and TRBJ2-7; 7 bases align to TRBD1. The sequenced sample was peripheral blood, obtained on day 0 of AZD1222 vaccination. The clonotype was recovered from an adult in good health. CDR3 DNA sequence: TGTGCCACCCTCAAAGGGACAGCAAAACCCTCCTACGAGCAGTACTTC. Protein sequence: CATLKGTAKPSYEQYF.